This T cell receptor beta chain appears in the sequencing data of a study of blood T cell repertoires in COVID-19. Study overall: Both acute and convalescent COVID-19 samples were obtained from the United States, Italy and Spain. Sample material is recorded as cDNA or gDNA derived from T cells, B-cell-depleted T cells, or PBMCs.

Clinical history as reported by participants underpinned cohort assignment. Donors in Cohort 3 who had recovered were those with two negative PCRs, healthcare professional clearance, or resolution of their symptoms. The table came from immunoSEQ multiplex PCR; TCRdb's copy has only in-frame clones and leaves some out. Of more than 150,000 clones in the sample, roughly 87% are singletons; the top ten hold around 2.1%. Germline V CDR1 and CDR2: SQVTM, ANQGSEA. This CDR3 spans 12 amino acids. The V gene end was trimmed by 6 bases and the J gene end by 6 bases; junction bases not matched to a gene: 4. Sequenced input: PBMCs or T cells enriched from blood (not recorded which). This receptor was identified in a woman younger than 45 who had recovered from COVID-19. The chain recombines TRBV29-1 with TRBJ2-7; TRBD1 agrees at 11 bases. The CDR3 coding sequence is TGCAGCGTGGGACAGGGGGTGGGCGAGCAGTACTTC. As protein: CSVGQGVGEQYF.